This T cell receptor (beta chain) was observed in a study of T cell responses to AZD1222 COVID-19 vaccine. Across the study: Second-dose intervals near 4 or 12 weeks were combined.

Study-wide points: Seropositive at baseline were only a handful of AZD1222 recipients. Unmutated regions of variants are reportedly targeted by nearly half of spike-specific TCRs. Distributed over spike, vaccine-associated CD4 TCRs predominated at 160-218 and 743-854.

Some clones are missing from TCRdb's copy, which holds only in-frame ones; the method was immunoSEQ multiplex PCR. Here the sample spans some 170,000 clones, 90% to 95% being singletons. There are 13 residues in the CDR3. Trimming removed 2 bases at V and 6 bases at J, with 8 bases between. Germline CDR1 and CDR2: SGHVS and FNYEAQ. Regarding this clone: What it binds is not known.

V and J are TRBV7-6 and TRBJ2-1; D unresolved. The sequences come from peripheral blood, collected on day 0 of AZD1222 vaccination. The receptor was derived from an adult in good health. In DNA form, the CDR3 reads TGTGCCAGCAGCTTACTCCCGAGCAATGAGCAGTTCTTC. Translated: CASSLLPSNEQFF.